A single TCR beta chain is shown here with its context. Its antigen is as yet unknown. PCR amplification relied on 60 Vbeta primers (plus 13 Jbeta primers). Sequencing used immunoSEQ multiplex PCR; TCRdb keeps in-frame clones, though not all of them. Among 50,000 to 70,000 clones listed, over 50% were seen once. These data are taken from a study of cytomegalovirus exposure and HLA in healthy donors. Study results and limitations: Among TCR beta chains, those listed as cytomegalovirus-associated numbered approximately 150. There were several of the most significant clusters that appeared linked to common viral pathogens in a later analysis.

Germline-derived CDR1 and CDR2 are MNHEY and SVGAGI. CDR3 length: 13 residues. V was pared by 4 bases and J by 11 bases, with 12 bases between. The chain has TRBV6-5 and TRBJ1-6; D may be TRBD1 (5 bases). The specimen sequenced was PBMCs. The receptor comes from a man aged 30 to 45 in good health and CMV-seronegative. The CDR3 bases are TGTGCCAGCAGTTCGAGACAGAAAACACCCCTCCACTTT. It translates to CASSSRQKTPLHF.